This T cell receptor beta chain was profiled in a study of blood T cell repertoires in COVID-19. Across the whole study: PBMCs, B-cell-depleted T cells, or T cells were the source of the cDNA or gDNA that made up the material.

This CDR3 has 15 amino acids. The germline V gene has CDR1 LNHDA and CDR2 SQIVND (reference sequence). V was clipped by 1 base and J by 4 bases; unmatched bases: 5. Per the original methods: Reference gene primer amplification gave nucleated cell count estimates. Sequenced by immunoSEQ multiplex PCR; TCRdb stores in-frame clones only, minus some. D and trimming were read from the DNA, whereas the V and J calls and clone size are those reported in that table. The sample consists of some 33,000 clones, about nine tenths of them appearing once. The origin of this receptor is a human donor in a cohort sampled during active COVID-19. V usage is TRBV19 and J usage is TRBJ1-2, with 8 bases lining up with TRBD1. The specimen sequenced was peripheral blood. CDR3 DNA sequence: TGTGCCAGTAGTATAGCTTACACAGGGGGCTATGGCTACACCTTC. This encodes CASSIAYTGGYGYTF. The full variable domain, in which reference TRBV19 and TRBJ1-2 provide the parts outside the CDR3, is DGGITQSPKYLFRKEGQNVTLSCEQNLNHDAMYWYRQDPGQGLRLIYYSQIVNDFQKGDIAEGYSVSREKKESFPLTVTSAQKNPTAFYLCASSIAYTGGYGYTFGSGTRLTVV.